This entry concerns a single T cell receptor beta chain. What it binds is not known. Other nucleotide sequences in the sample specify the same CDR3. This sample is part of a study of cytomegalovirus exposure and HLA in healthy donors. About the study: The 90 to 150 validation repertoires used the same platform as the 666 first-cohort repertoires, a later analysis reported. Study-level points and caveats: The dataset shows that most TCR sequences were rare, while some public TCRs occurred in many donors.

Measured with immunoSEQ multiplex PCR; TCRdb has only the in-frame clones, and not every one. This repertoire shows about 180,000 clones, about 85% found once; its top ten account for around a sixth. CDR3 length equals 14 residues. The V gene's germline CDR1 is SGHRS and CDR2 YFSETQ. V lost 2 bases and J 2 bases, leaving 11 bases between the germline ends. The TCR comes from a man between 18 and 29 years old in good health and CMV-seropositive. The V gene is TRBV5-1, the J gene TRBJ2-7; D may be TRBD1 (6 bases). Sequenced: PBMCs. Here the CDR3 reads CASSLEGQTYEQYF. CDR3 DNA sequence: TGCGCCAGCAGCTTAGAGGGACAAACCTACGAGCAGTACTTC.